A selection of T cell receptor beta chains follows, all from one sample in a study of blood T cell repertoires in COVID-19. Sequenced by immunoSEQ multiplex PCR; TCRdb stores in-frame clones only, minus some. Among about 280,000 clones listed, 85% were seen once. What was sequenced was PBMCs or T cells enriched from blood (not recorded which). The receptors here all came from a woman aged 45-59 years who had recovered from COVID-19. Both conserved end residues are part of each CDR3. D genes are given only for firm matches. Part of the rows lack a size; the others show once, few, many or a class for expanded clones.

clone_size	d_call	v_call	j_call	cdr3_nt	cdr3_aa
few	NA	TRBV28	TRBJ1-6	TGTGCCAGCAGTTTATTCCCCCCCAGGGGTAATAATTCACCCCTCCACTTT	CASSLFPPRGNNSPLHF
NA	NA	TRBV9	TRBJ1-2	TGTGCCAGCAGCGTAGGGGCAGAGTATGGCTACACCTTC	CASSVGAEYGYTF
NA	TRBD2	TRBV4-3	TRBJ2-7	TGCGCCAGCAGCCAAGTGAGGAGCGGGAGCCCCTACGAGCAGTACTTC	CASSQVRSGSPYEQYF
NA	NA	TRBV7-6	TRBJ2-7	TGTGCCAGCAGCCGCAACAGGGACTACGAGCAGTACTTC	CASSRNRDYEQYF
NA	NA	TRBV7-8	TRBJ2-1	TGTGCCAGCAGCAGAGGATCCGTGAGGAATGAGCAGTTCTTC	CASSRGSVRNEQFF
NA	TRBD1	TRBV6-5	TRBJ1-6	TGTGCCAGCAGTTACGGACAGGGGGCGAATTCACCCCTCCACTTT	CASSYGQGANSPLHF
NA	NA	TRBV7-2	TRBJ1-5	TGTGCCAGCAGCTTAAGGGGAAATCAGCCCCAGCATTTT	CASSLRGNQPQHF
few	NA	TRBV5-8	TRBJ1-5	TGTGCCAGCAGCTGGTGGGAGATGAGCAATCAGCCCCAGCATTTT	CASSWWEMSNQPQHF
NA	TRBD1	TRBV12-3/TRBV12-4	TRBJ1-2	TGTGCCAGCAGTTCATCCTACAGGGGTGGCTACACCTTC	CASSSSYRGGYTF
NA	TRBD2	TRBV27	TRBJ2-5	TGTGCCAGCATATTGGTAGCGGGGGATTACCAAGAGACCCAGTACTTC	CASILVAGDYQETQYF
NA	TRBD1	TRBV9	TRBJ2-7	TGTGCCAGCAGCGTAGGACAGGGGGTCGCCTACGAGCAGTACTTC	CASSVGQGVAYEQYF
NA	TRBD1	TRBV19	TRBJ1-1	TGTGCCAGTAGTTCCGCCGGGACAGGGGGCACTGAAGCTTTCTTT	CASSSAGTGGTEAFF